Included here is one T cell receptor beta chain sequence, with context. The antigen is unknown. These data are taken from a study of T cells in Graves' hyperthyroidism and ophthalmopathy. The wider study: Peripheral blood was obtained at initial diagnosis, preceding any treatment.

Trimming left V 4 bases short and J 0 bases short, with 9 bases between. Germline values: CDR1 ENHRY, CDR2 SYGVKD. This CDR3 region has 14 residues. What was amplified from RNA transcripts were TCR beta CDR3 regions. HTBI primers were used for first-round RT-PCR of the TCR CDR3. Each CDR3 protein is one row after TCRdb ran MiXCR on the multiplex PCR reads. This table has roughly 710,000 distinct CDR3 sequences, approximately 40% appearing once. The study's findings and limits: Peripheral blood also featured most of the thyroid clonotypes expanded above 0.001.

Material: blood. The receptor comes from a woman between 40 and 50 years old with Graves' hyperthyroidism. V and J are TRBV10-3 and TRBJ1-1; D remains unclear. The CDR3 loop is CAISGGNMNTEAFF. The CDR3, as DNA: TGTGCCATCAGTGGCGGCAATATGAACACTGAAGCTTTCTTT.